This T cell receptor beta chain derives from a study of blood T cell repertoires in COVID-19. Study-level information: Samples representing acute and convalescent COVID-19 were sourced from the United States, Italy and Spain.

V gave up 6 bases and J gave up 4 bases, with 14 bases separating them. The CDR3 is 15 amino acids. In germline, CDR1 is KGHDR, CDR2 SFDVKD. In the authors' methods: Estimation of nucleated cell counts was performed using reference gene primer amplification. Assay: immunoSEQ multiplex PCR; the TCRdb copy retains only in-frame clones and omits some. The V and J calls and clone size come from that table; D and trimming were worked out from the DNA. The table includes fewer than 150,000 clones, around 85% detected once. This TCR came from a human donor in a cohort sampled during active COVID-19. The material sequenced was peripheral blood. The V gene is TRBV24-1, the J gene TRBJ2-2, with a possible D match to TRBD1 (6 bases). The CDR3 DNA is TGTGCCACCAGTATCAGGGGAGTGGGCACCGGGGAGCTGTTTTTT. Amino acid sequence: CATSIRGVGTGELFF.